The following is a T cell receptor (beta chain) sequence with its context. Antigen: not known. This sample was taken from a study of a mutant IDH1 vaccine in newly diagnosed glioma. For the study at large: Treated patients, averaging 40.4 years, were about 62% male and roughly 38% female. Patients were pretreated with radiotherapy, temozolomide, or both, mostly both.

Study results and limitations: Immune responses induced by the vaccine were seen in 80% to 95% of patients, spanning multiple MHC alleles.

This CDR3 has 15 amino acids. The germline CDR1 and CDR2 sequences are MNHEY and SVGAGI. V lost 3 bases, J lost 1 base, and 13 bases lay in between. TCRdb keeps only in-frame clones here, not all; method: immunoSEQ multiplex PCR. The sample includes approximately 35,000 clones, less than 90% of them seen just once. Time point here: baseline, week 1 (first vaccination visit). The sample's treatment: pre-vaccination baseline after standard-of-care therapy. Astrocytomas found in donors were new, WHO grade 3 or 4, IDH1-mutant and ATRX-lost. This sequence joins TRBV6-5 and TRBJ2-7; possibly TRBD1 or TRBD2 for D (5 bases each). The TCR originated in a woman in her thirties or forties with glioma. Material: PBMCs, obtained from a glioma patient treated with radiotherapy, temozolomide or both. The chain's CDR3 is CASSYVGTASYEQYF. The DNA for the CDR3 is TGTGCCAGCAGTTATGTGGGGACCGCATCCTACGAGCAGTACTTC.